The 20 T cell receptor beta chains presented below share a single source sample, sequenced in a study of T cells in Graves' hyperthyroidism and ophthalmopathy. Amplified TCR beta CDR3 regions derived from RNA transcripts. First-round RT-PCR with HTBI primers amplified the TCR CDR3 region. TCRdb called the multiplex PCR reads again in MiXCR, with one record for every CDR3 protein. The sample lists roughly 560,000 distinct CDR3 sequences, under 15% occurring once. The sample comprised blood. These receptors were obtained from a woman aged 40 to 50 with Graves' ophthalmopathy.

This clonotype was observed a handful of times. This rearrangement joins TRBV29-1 to TRBJ2-7; D may match TRBD1 or TRBD2 (6 bases each). CDR1 and CDR2 (germline): SQVTM, ANQGSEA. This CDR3 is 13 amino acids long. Trimming removed 7 bases at V and 4 bases at J, with 17 bases between. The CDR3 coding sequence is TGCAGCGCGGGGGCTAGTACGAGTTACGAGCAGTACTTC. Encoded protein: CSAGASTSYEQYF.

This chain's CDR3 is CASSARGGLDGETQYF. DNA for the CDR3: TGTGCCAGCAGCGCCCGGGGGGGGCTGGACGGAGAGACCCAGTACTTC. V gene TRBV9 combines with J gene TRBJ2-5, with 8 bases that match TRBD2. Germline CDR1 reads SGDLS; CDR2 reads YYNGEE. The trim removed 3 bases at V and 4 bases at J, leaving 11 bases unmatched. There are 16 residues in the CDR3.

There are a few counts of this clonotype. V is TRBV7-3 and J is TRBJ2-2; D call uncertain. Between the trimmed V and J ends, which lost 5 bases and 1 base, there was a span of 8 bases. This CDR3 has 14 residues. Germline CDR1 is SGHTA and CDR2 is FQGTGA. Here the CDR3 reads CASSASVNTGELFF. The CDR3 nucleotides are TGTGCCAGCAGCGCCAGTGTGAACACCGGGGAGCTGTTTTTT.

Ten or more counts support this clonotype. This chain uses TRBV18 with TRBJ1-1; D is uncertain. The V gene lost 1 base and the J gene lost 4 bases, with 19 bases spanning the gap. This CDR3 contains 17 residues. Germline V gene data show CDR1 as KGHSH and CDR2 as LQKENI. The CDR3 nucleotides are TGTGCCAGCTCACCACTGCTGGAGCGGGGAAAGGGCACTGAAGCTTTCTTT. Its translation: CASSPLLERGKGTEAFF.

This clonotype occurred many times. This chain links TRBV20-1 with TRBJ2-5, with D perhaps TRBD2 (5 bases). Per the germline V gene, CDR1 is DFQATT and CDR2 is SNEGSKA (reference sequence). V was pared by 4 bases and J by 1 base, with 10 bases between. The CDR3 is made up of 13 amino acids. CDR3 protein: CSATSDSQETQYF. The DNA of the CDR3 is TGCAGTGCTACCTCGGACTCCCAAGAGACCCAGTACTTC.

This clonotype appeared many times. The chain is built from TRBV27 and TRBJ1-5; D not resolved. Germline assignment: CDR1 MNHEY and CDR2 SMNVEV (reference sequence). CDR3 length equals 12 residues. Trimming removed 1 base at V and 7 bases at J, with 5 bases between. Here the CDR3 reads CASSLFGQPQHF. The CDR3 nucleotides are TGTGCCAGCAGTTTATTCGGGCAGCCCCAGCATTTT.

This clonotype was recorded at least ten times. For the CDR3, the DNA is TGTGCCAGCAGCTTGCGCCCCAGCGGGAGCAAAGAGACCCAGTACTTC. It translates to CASSLRPSGSKETQYF. The rearrangement uses TRBV7-8 and TRBJ2-5; 8 bases agree with TRBD2. The V gene end was trimmed by 3 bases and the J gene end by 3 bases; junction bases not matched to a gene: 9. CDR1 is SGHVS and CDR2 is FQNEAQ in the germline V gene. This CDR3 contains 16 residues.

At least ten counts were recorded for this clonotype. The chain carries TRBV20-1 and TRBJ1-1; tentative D call: TRBD1 (5 bases). V shed 3 bases and J shed 8 bases, with 22 bases lying between them. The CDR3 length is 15 residues. Germline loops: CDR1 DFQATT, CDR2 SNEGSKA (reference sequence). CDR3 in DNA: TGCAGTGCTAGTTTAGGACTAGCCCGGGGCGGAGAAGCTTTCTTT. This codes for CSASLGLARGGEAFF.

This clonotype was counted many times. V gene TRBV15 combines with J gene TRBJ2-7; D is unclear. The germline V gene has CDR1 LNHNV and CDR2 YYDKDF (reference sequence). Trimming stripped 1 base from V and 1 base from J, with 5 bases between. The CDR3 spans 13 residues. The CDR3 bases are TGTGCCACCAGCAGAGGACATTCCTACGAGCAGTACTTC. It encodes CATSRGHSYEQYF.

This clonotype has ten or more counts. In DNA form, the CDR3 reads TGTGCCACCTCCCGACAGGCTAACTCCTACGAGCAGTACTTC. As protein: CATSRQANSYEQYF. The gene calls are TRBV6-1 and TRBJ2-7; possibly TRBD1 for D (6 bases). The CDR3 is made up of 14 amino acids. V shed 10 bases and J shed 0 bases, with 16 bases lying between them. The germline CDR1 and CDR2 sequences are MNHNS and SASEGT.

This clonotype was detected ten times or more. This chain uses TRBV10-3 with TRBJ1-2, with 8 bases aligning to TRBD1. Looked up from germline, CDR1 is ENHRY and CDR2 is SYGVKD. The CDR3 spans 13 residues. V dropped 8 bases and J dropped 0; count of bases not matched to a gene: 2. This CDR3 is CAIGQGANYGYTF. CDR3 DNA sequence: TGTGCCATCGGACAGGGAGCTAACTATGGCTACACCTTC.

The DNA for the CDR3 is TGTGCCAGCAGCTTCAGACTGCAGCGGTTAGAGACCCAGTACTTC. The encoded protein is CASSFRLQRLETQYF. The gene calls are TRBV7-8 and TRBJ2-5; weak D call: TRBD2 (5 bases). CDR1 and CDR2 from the germline V gene are SGHVS and FQNEAQ. The V gene lost 3 bases and the J gene lost 4 bases, with 15 bases spanning the gap. The CDR3 runs to 15 residues.

This rearrangement joins TRBV30 to TRBJ2-4; perhaps TRBD1 as D (7 bases). The CDR3 contains 14 residues. With 2 bases removed from V and 7 bases from J, the gap between germline ends came to 15 bases. From germline, CDR1 is GTSNPN and CDR2 SVGIG (reference sequence). The DNA of the CDR3 is TGTGCCTGGAGTAAAGGAGGGGGCACTAACATTCAGTACTTC. Translating it yields CAWSKGGGTNIQYF.

This clonotype was seen at least ten times. The V and J genes are TRBV20-1 and TRBJ1-5; 10 bases fit TRBD1. The CDR3 runs to 14 residues. CDR1 and CDR2 (germline): DFQATT, SNEGSKA (reference sequence). J lost 4 bases, V lost 3 bases, and 3 bases had no gene match. The CDR3 DNA reads as TGCAGTGCTAGTCGGGGACAGGGGAATCAGCCCCAGCATTTT. This gives the protein CSASRGQGNQPQHF.

This clonotype has at least ten counts. The rearrangement links TRBV28 to TRBJ2-5, with D perhaps TRBD2 (5 bases). Deletions cut 8 bases from V and 3 bases from J, with 16 bases between. The CDR3 loop spans 14 amino acids. CDR1 is MDHEN and CDR2 is SYDVKM in the germline V gene. The CDR3 region is CASGAGLQEETQYF. In DNA, the CDR3 is TGTGCCAGCGGCGCGGGTCTACAAGAAGAGACCCAGTACTTC.

The table lists this clonotype with many counts. This rearrangement joins TRBV6-1 to TRBJ2-7; 10 bases map to TRBD2. V trimming: 4 bases; J trimming: 3 bases; junction bases outside the gene matches: 18. This CDR3 spans 19 amino acids. Germline V gene lookup returns CDR1 MNHNS and CDR2 SASEGT. CDR3 amino acids: CASSGESMGGTSALYEQYF. DNA for the CDR3: TGTGCCAGCAGTGGAGAGTCCATGGGGGGGACTAGCGCCCTCTACGAGCAGTACTTC.

This clonotype was seen many times. CDR3 loop: CASSLRQRRSNYGYTF. The CDR3 DNA reads as TGTGCCAGCAGCCTGAGACAGAGACGGTCTAACTATGGCTACACCTTC. The rearrangement links TRBV7-8 to TRBJ1-2, with D tentatively TRBD1 (5 bases). Per the germline V gene, CDR1 is SGHVS and CDR2 is FQNEAQ. The CDR3 loop spans 16 amino acids. The V end was cut by 5 bases, the J end by 0 bases, with 16 bases between.

This clonotype appeared many times. This rearrangement joins TRBV10-3 to TRBJ2-7, with D possibly called TRBD1 or TRBD2 (7 bases each). The germline V gene encodes CDR1 ENHRY and CDR2 SYGVKD. This CDR3 spans 16 amino acids. Trimming shortened V by 4 bases and J by 4 bases, and 20 bases separated the two germline ends. Here the CDR3 DNA reads TGTGCCATCAGTGGCAGGGGGGACTATTCCTCATACGAGCAGTACTTC. The encoded protein is CAISGRGDYSSYEQYF.

This clonotype was observed a handful of times. The V gene is TRBV2, the J gene TRBJ2-5, with a weak D call TRBD1 (6 bases). The CDR3 length is 16 residues. Germline loops: CDR1 SNHLY, CDR2 FYNNEI. Between the trimmed V and J ends, which lost 4 bases and 5 bases, there was a span of 20 bases. Here the CDR3 DNA reads TGTGCCAGCAGTGGCTCTTCCGGGACACCTGGGGAGACCCAGTACTTC. The encoded protein is CASSGSSGTPGETQYF.

Comments on this clonotype: A much larger clone lies a single base off, so this may be a read error. The rearrangement links TRBV29-1 to TRBJ2-1; 7 nucleotides match TRBD2. The DNA matches TRBJ2-7 better at its end, which makes the J call doubtful. Germline V CDR1 and CDR2: SQVTM, ANQGSEA. The CDR3 consists of 13 residues. The CDR3 loop reads CSVEGTTYNEQYF. For the CDR3, the DNA is TGCAGCGTCGAGGGGACTACCTACAATGAGCAGTACTTC.